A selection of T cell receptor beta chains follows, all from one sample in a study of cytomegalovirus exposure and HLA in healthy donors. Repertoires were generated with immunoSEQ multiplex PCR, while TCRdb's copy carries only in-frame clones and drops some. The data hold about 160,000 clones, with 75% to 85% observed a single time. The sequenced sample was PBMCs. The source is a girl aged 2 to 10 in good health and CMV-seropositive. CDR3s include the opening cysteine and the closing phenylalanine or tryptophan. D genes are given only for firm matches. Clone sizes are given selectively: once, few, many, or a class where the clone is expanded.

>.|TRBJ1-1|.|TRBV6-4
TGTGCCAGCAGTGACTCGTCTAGCGGTGCCCATGAAGCTTTCTTT
CASSDSSSGAHEAFF
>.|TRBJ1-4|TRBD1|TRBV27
TGTGCCAGCAGTCCGCCGGGACAGGGTTCCGGAAAACTGTTTTTT
CASSPPGQGSGKLFF
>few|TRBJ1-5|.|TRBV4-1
TGCGCCAGCAGCCAGGGGGCCAGGGGTTTTCACGGTCAGCCCCAGCATTTT
CASSQGARGFHGQPQHF
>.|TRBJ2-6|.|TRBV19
TGTGCCAGTAGATCAGCTGGGGCCAACGTCCTGACTTTC
CASRSAGANVLTF
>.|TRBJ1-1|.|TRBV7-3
TGTGCCAGCAGCTTAGGTAGGGGGAACACTGAAGCTTTCTTT
CASSLGRGNTEAFF
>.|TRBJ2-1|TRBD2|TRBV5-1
TGCGCCAGCAGCGCACTAGCGGGACTTTACAATGAGCAGTTCTTC
CASSALAGLYNEQFF
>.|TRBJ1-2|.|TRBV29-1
TGCAGCTCTTCCGGACTGGCCAGCACCCACTATGGCTACACCTTC
CSSSGLASTHYGYTF
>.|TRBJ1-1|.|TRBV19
TGTGCCAGTAGTGGAGGGTTGAACACTGAAGCTTTCTTT
CASSGGLNTEAFF
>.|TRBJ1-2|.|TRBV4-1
TGCGCCAGCAGCCAACAGACAGCTAACTATGGCTACACCTTC
CASSQQTANYGYTF
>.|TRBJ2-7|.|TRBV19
TGTGCCAGTAGTCCCCGGAGGGGCAGTGCCAGCTACGAGCAGTACTTC
CASSPRRGSASYEQYF
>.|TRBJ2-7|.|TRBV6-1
TGTGCCAGCAGTGGGCAGGGGGGCGACGAGCAGTACTTC
CASSGQGGDEQYF
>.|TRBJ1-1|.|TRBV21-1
TGTGCCAGCAGCAAAGTAAGGAGGCCTGAAGCTTTCTTT
CASSKVRRPEAFF
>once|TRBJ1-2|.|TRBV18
TGTGCCAGCTCACCAACGAAACTGTATGGCTACACCTTC
CASSPTKLYGYTF
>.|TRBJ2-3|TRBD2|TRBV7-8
TGTGCCAGCAGCTTGGGACTAGCGGGAGGAGCAGATACGCAGTATTTT
CASSLGLAGGADTQYF
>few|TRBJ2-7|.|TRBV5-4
TGTGCCAGCAGTTCTGACAGTTTCACCTACGAGCAGTACTTC
CASSSDSFTYEQYF
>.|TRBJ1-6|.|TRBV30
TGTGCCTGGTGTACAGGTTTTAATTCACCCCTCCACTTT
CAWCTGFNSPLHF